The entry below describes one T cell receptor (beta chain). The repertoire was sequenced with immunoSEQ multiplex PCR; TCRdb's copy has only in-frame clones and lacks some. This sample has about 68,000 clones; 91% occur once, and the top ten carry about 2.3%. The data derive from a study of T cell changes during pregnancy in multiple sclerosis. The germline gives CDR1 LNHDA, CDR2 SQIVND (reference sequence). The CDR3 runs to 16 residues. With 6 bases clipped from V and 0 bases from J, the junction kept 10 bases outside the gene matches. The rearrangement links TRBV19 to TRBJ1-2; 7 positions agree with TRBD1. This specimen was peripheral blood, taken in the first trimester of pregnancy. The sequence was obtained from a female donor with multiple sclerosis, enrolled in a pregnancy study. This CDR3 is CASRPGQVSTNYGYTF. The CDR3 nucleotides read TGTGCCAGTAGACCCGGACAGGTTTCTACTAACTATGGCTACACCTTC. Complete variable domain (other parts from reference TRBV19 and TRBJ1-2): DGGITQSPKYLFRKEGQNVTLSCEQNLNHDAMYWYRQDPGQGLRLIYYSQIVNDFQKGDIAEGYSVSREKKESFPLTVTSAQKNPTAFYLCASRPGQVSTNYGYTFGSGTRLTVV.